Shown below are 3 T cell receptor beta chains from a single sample sequenced in a study of shared clonotypes between healthy human individuals. Data came from immunoSEQ multiplex PCR; TCRdb stores just in-frame clones and leaves some out. The sample consists of about 600,000 clones, nearly 97% of them appearing once. Naive CD8 cells, CD45RO-negative and positively selected for CCR7, excluded terminally differentiated effector memory CD45RA+ cells. Sequenced: naive CD8+ T cells sorted from blood. Every receptor here comes from a woman under 40 in good health.

As concerns this clone: Different DNA sequences within this sample yield the same CDR3. The chain carries TRBV27 and TRBJ2-1; TRBD2 matches at 15 bases. From germline, CDR1 is MNHEY and CDR2 SMNVEV (reference sequence). This CDR3 spans 15 amino acids. Trimming at V came to 5 bases and at J to 7 bases, leaving 3 bases not matched to a gene. The CDR3 spells CASSPGTSGRNEQFF. CDR3 nucleotides: TGTGCCAGCAGTCCGGGGACTAGCGGGAGGAATGAGCAGTTCTTC.

This chain uses TRBV13 with TRBJ2-2; D is possibly TRBD2 (6 bases). Trimming took off 0 bases at V and 4 bases at J, with 12 bases between the two ends. In germline, CDR1 is PRHDT, CDR2 FYEKMQ (reference sequence). CDR3 length: 16 residues. This CDR3 reads CASSLGRQGLTGELFF. CDR3 sequence (DNA): TGTGCCAGCAGCTTAGGCCGGCAGGGACTCACCGGGGAGCTGTTTTTT.

V is TRBV4-1 and J is TRBJ2-7; D not resolved. CDR1 and CDR2 from the germline V gene are MGHRA and YSYEKL. The CDR3 contains 15 residues. The V end was cut by 0 bases, the J end by 1 base, with 10 bases between. The CDR3 bases are TGCGCCAGCAGCCAAGAACACCGGTGGTCCTACGAGCAGTACTTC. Amino acids: CASSQEHRWSYEQYF.